Listed below are T cell receptor beta chains from one sample, sequenced in a study of response to subunit inactivated influenza vaccine. In TCRdb, the RT-PCR reads were re-called with MiXCR into one record per CDR3 protein. Here the sample spans a few hundred thousand distinct CDR3 sequences, about 20% being singletons. The source was PBMCs from blood, collected roughly 20 months after vaccination. The origin of the receptors is a man between 50 and 75 years old who received an inactivated influenza vaccine. Both conserved end residues are part of each CDR3. The D gene is left open where the match is weak. Not every row has a clone size; where given, it reads once, few, many or a size class.

J gene | clone size | V gene | D gene | CDR3 protein | CDR3 DNA
TRBJ1-1 | NA | TRBV15 | NA | CATSRDTQENTEAFF | TGTGCCACCAGCAGAGATACACAGGAGAACACTGAAGCTTTCTTT
TRBJ2-3 | NA | TRBV20-1 | TRBD2 | CSAGGRISGTTDTQYF | TGCAGTGCAGGGGGTCGAATTAGCGGGACCACAGATACGCAGTATTTT
TRBJ1-5 | many | TRBV20-1 | NA | CSARVGAGNQPQHF | TGCAGTGCTAGAGTCGGAGCGGGAAATCAGCCCCAGCATTTT
TRBJ2-1 | few | TRBV20-1 | NA | CSARNHPEQFF | TGCAGTGCTAGAAACCATCCCGAGCAGTTCTTC
TRBJ2-5 | NA | TRBV28 | NA | CASSLRDWVYF | TGTGCCAGCAGTTTGAGAGATTGGGTGTACTTC
TRBJ2-5 | NA | TRBV6-1 | NA | CASSLQLVTQYF | TGTGCCAGCAGTTTACAACTGGTGACCCAGTACTTC
TRBJ2-1 | few | TRBV6-2/TRBV6-3 | TRBD1 | CASSYRDSSYNEQFF | TGTGCCAGCAGTTACCGGGACAGCTCCTACAATGAGCAGTTCTTC
TRBJ2-1 | few | TRBV5-1 | NA | CASSFGQSFNEQFF | TGCGCCAGCAGCTTTGGACAGTCCTTCAATGAGCAGTTCTTC
TRBJ2-5 | NA | TRBV5-6 | TRBD1 | CASSSLQGGDQYF | TGTGCCAGCAGCTCGTTACAGGGGGGCGACCAGTACTTC
TRBJ2-3 | NA | TRBV11-3 | TRBD2 | CASSPGLAEDTQYF | TGTGCCAGCAGCCCAGGACTAGCGGAAGATACGCAGTATTTT
TRBJ1-2 | many | TRBV5-1 | TRBD1 | CASSLASPGQGRGYTF | TGCGCCAGCAGCTTGGCTTCGCCGGGACAGGGAAGGGGCTACACCTTC
TRBJ1-3 | few | TRBV4-3 | TRBD1 | CASSQTGSIGNTIYF | TGCGCCAGCAGCCAGACAGGGAGTATAGGAAACACCATATATTTT
TRBJ1-6 | NA | TRBV20-1 | NA | CSVRRDTGSSYNSPLHF | TGCAGTGTCAGAAGAGATACAGGGAGCTCCTATAATTCACCCCTCCACTTT
TRBJ2-2 | NA | TRBV11-2 | TRBD1 | CASSFLRTGGKSRTGELFF | TGTGCCAGCAGCTTTCTAAGGACAGGGGGCAAATCGAGGACCGGGGAGCTGTTTTTT
TRBJ2-5 | NA | TRBV12-3/TRBV12-4 | NA | CASSSYSRPYGTQYF | TGTGCCAGCAGCTCCTATAGCCGGCCGTATGGGACCCAGTACTTC
TRBJ2-7 | few | TRBV12-3/TRBV12-4 | TRBD1 | CASSLWTGRPYEQYF | TGTGCCAGCAGTCTGTGGACAGGGCGACCCTACGAGCAGTACTTC
TRBJ1-5 | many | TRBV6-5 | NA | CASSSPGQGRNQPQHF | TGTGCCAGCAGTTCGCCGGGCCAAGGTCGCAATCAGCCCCAGCATTTT
TRBJ2-7 | NA | TRBV10-2 | NA | CASSEHGGYEQYF | TGCGCCAGCAGTGAGCACGGCGGCTACGAGCAGTACTTC
TRBJ2-1 | once | TRBV20-1 | TRBD2 | CSATSPAGARNEQFF | TGCAGTGCTACCTCCCCTGCGGGAGCTCGTAATGAGCAGTTCTTC
TRBJ2-3 | NA | TRBV20-1 | TRBD1 | CSVGQGADTQYF | TGCAGTGTGGGACAGGGAGCAGATACGCAGTATTTT
TRBJ2-3 | once | TRBV28 | NA | CASIGGGGNTDTQYF | TGTGCCAGCATAGGGGGGGGCGGGAACACAGATACGCAGTATTTT
TRBJ1-5 | few | TRBV27 | NA | CASSKIGQPQHF | TGTGCCAGCAGTAAAATAGGTCAGCCCCAGCATTTT
TRBJ1-4 | few | TRBV29-1 | NA | CSVEENSHEKLFF | TGCAGCGTTGAAGAGAACAGCCATGAAAAACTGTTTTTT
TRBJ1-2 | NA | TRBV12-3/TRBV12-4 | NA | CASSFGQDLLNYGYTF | TGTGCCAGCAGTTTTGGTCAGGACTTACTTAACTATGGCTACACCTTC
TRBJ1-4 | many | TRBV12-3/TRBV12-4 | TRBD1 | CASSWQGVSEKLFF | TGTGCCAGCAGTTGGCAGGGGGTCTCTGAAAAACTGTTTTTT
TRBJ2-7 | NA | TRBV14 | NA | CASSQDYASDEQYF | TGTGCCAGCAGCCAAGATTACGCTAGCGACGAGCAGTACTTC
TRBJ2-1 | few | TRBV12-3/TRBV12-4 | NA | CASIPGVQMGEQFF | TGTGCCAGCATCCCAGGGGTCCAAATGGGTGAGCAGTTCTTC
TRBJ1-1 | many | TRBV5-1 | TRBD1 | CASSSGQPNTEAFF | TGCGCCAGCAGCTCGGGACAGCCAAACACTGAAGCTTTCTTT
TRBJ2-7 | few | TRBV10-3 | NA | CASGGSGGYEQYF | TGTGCCTCCGGGGGGTCAGGGGGCTACGAGCAGTACTTC
TRBJ2-1 | NA | TRBV20-1 | TRBD2 | CSARLTSGGLSSYNEQFF | TGCAGTGCTAGACTGACTAGCGGGGGGCTGAGCTCCTACAATGAGCAGTTCTTC
TRBJ1-2 | few | TRBV24-1 | NA | CATSDRTRGYTF | TGTGCCACCAGTGATAGGACAAGGGGCTACACCTTC
TRBJ2-1 | NA | TRBV5-4 | TRBD1 | CASSFRDRAHNEQFF | TGTGCCAGCAGCTTCCGGGACAGGGCCCACAATGAGCAGTTCTTC
TRBJ1-1 | NA | TRBV11-2 | NA | CASSSPRTEKGKAFF | TGTGCCAGCAGCTCCCCTCGGACAGAGAAAGGGAAAGCTTTCTTT
TRBJ2-3 | NA | TRBV20-1 | NA | CSALAGTSTDTQYF | TGCAGTGCTTTGGCCGGGACAAGCACAGATACGCAGTATTTT
TRBJ1-1 | few | TRBV29-1 | NA | CSVTHTEAFF | TGCAGCGTTACTCACACTGAAGCTTTCTTT
TRBJ2-1 | once | TRBV6-1 | NA | CASMTGSYREQFF | TGTGCCAGCATGACGGGGAGTTACCGAGAGCAGTTCTTC
TRBJ1-5 | NA | TRBV28 | NA | CASRTGQTLGPQHF | TGTGCCAGTAGGACGGGGCAGACCCTCGGGCCCCAGCATTTT
TRBJ2-3 | NA | TRBV15 | TRBD1 | CATSPSGTATDTQYF | TGTGCCACCAGCCCATCCGGGACAGCCACAGATACGCAGTATTTT
TRBJ2-7 | NA | TRBV10-3 | TRBD2 | CAISESGGNEQYF | TGTGCCATCAGTGAGTCGGGAGGGAACGAGCAGTACTTC
TRBJ1-1 | many | TRBV20-1 | NA | CSAKKTVKTEAFF | TGCAGTGCTAAAAAGACGGTGAAGACTGAAGCTTTCTTT
TRBJ1-5 | NA | TRBV4-3 | NA | CASSQDWRGGVNQPQHF | TGCGCCAGCAGCCAAGATTGGAGAGGGGGAGTCAATCAGCCCCAGCATTTT
TRBJ1-2 | NA | TRBV6-1 | NA | CASSEVWGGAGYTF | TGTGCCAGCAGTGAAGTATGGGGCGGCGCTGGCTACACCTTC
TRBJ2-7 | NA | TRBV11-1 | TRBD1 | CASSVRTGTYEQYF | TGTGCCAGCAGCGTGCGGACAGGGACCTACGAGCAGTACTTC
TRBJ1-4 | NA | TRBV20-1 | NA | CSAFRGTNEKLFF | TGCAGTGCATTTAGGGGGACTAATGAAAAACTGTTTTTT
TRBJ2-7 | NA | TRBV6-6 | NA | CASSYAMHEQYF | TGTGCCAGCAGTTACGCTATGCACGAGCAGTACTTC
TRBJ2-4 | NA | TRBV7-2 | NA | CASSRESGVAKNIQYF | TGTGCCAGCAGCAGGGAAAGCGGAGTAGCCAAAAACATTCAGTACTTC
TRBJ2-1 | NA | TRBV7-2 | TRBD2 | CASSETSGNYNEQFF | TGTGCCAGCAGCGAAACTAGCGGGAACTACAATGAGCAGTTCTTC
TRBJ1-2 | NA | TRBV27 | NA | CATRRDGFNYGYTF | TGTGCCACCCGACGGGACGGCTTTAACTATGGCTACACCTTC
TRBJ2-3 | NA | TRBV20-1 | NA | CSASNRLSTTDTQYF | TGCAGTGCTAGTAACCGGTTATCTACCACAGATACGCAGTATTTT
TRBJ2-1 | few | TRBV5-1 | TRBD1 | CASSGQGRYNEQFF | TGCGCCAGCAGCGGACAGGGGCGCTACAATGAGCAGTTCTTC
TRBJ1-4 | NA | TRBV13 | TRBD1 | CASREDRGLRGEKLFF | TGTGCCAGCAGAGAGGACAGGGGGCTTCGAGGCGAAAAACTGTTTTTT
TRBJ2-7 | few | TRBV18 | NA | CASSRLIGQLTYEQYF | TGTGCCAGCTCACGGCTCATCGGACAGCTTACCTACGAGCAGTACTTC
TRBJ2-1 | NA | TRBV5-5 | NA | CASSWDNVRGEQFF | TGTGCCAGCAGCTGGGACAACGTGAGGGGTGAGCAGTTCTTC
TRBJ2-3 | few | TRBV14 | NA | CASSFRNTQYF | TGTGCCAGCAGCTTTCGGAATACGCAGTATTTT
TRBJ1-4 | few | TRBV4-3 | NA | CASSQEWVVDEKLFF | TGCGCCAGCAGCCAAGAATGGGTAGTGGATGAAAAACTGTTTTTT